This T cell receptor beta chain was identified during a study of graft-versus-host responses after intestinal transplantation. Study background: Among the recipients, all got anti-thymocyte globulin induction and then tacrolimus and steroids for roughly three years.

Broader study findings: Within allografts, high graft-versus-host to host-versus-graft clonal ratios were seen among patients with graft-donor T cell macrochimerism. Among recipient marrow samples, GvH clones were found; some appeared first in ileum or blood.

Some clones are missing from TCRdb's copy, which holds only in-frame ones; the method was immunoSEQ multiplex PCR. The sample holds about 120,000 clones, over 85% seen once. CDR3 length equals 13 residues. The V segment lost 6 bases and the J segment 5 bases; nucleotides outside the gene matches: 2. Germline CDR1 reads SGHTA; CDR2 reads FQGTGA. Worth noting for this clone: Its specificity is not known.

This receptor was taken from a human donor who received an intestinal transplant. This chain uses TRBV7-3 with TRBJ2-3, with 10 bases fitting TRBD2. Sequenced here: unstimulated CD4+ T cells sorted from spleen or lymph node cells, sampled before intestinal transplant. The CDR3 nucleotides read TGTGCCAGCAGTATAGCGGGAGGAGATACGCAGTATTTT. Translated, it gives CASSIAGGDTQYF.